This paragraph reports one T cell receptor beta chain. The sample belongs to a study of T cell changes during pregnancy in multiple sclerosis. The CDR3 covers 16 residues. Deletions cut 4 bases from V and 1 base from J, with 16 bases between. Germline-derived CDR1 and CDR2 are SNHLY and FYNNEI. Profiled with immunoSEQ multiplex PCR; TCRdb holds only in-frame clones, not every one. The repertoire includes tens of thousands of clones, around 90% of them detected once, and around 0.2% sits in the top ten. Material: CD4+ T cells from peripheral blood mononuclear cells, obtained before pregnancy. The gene calls are TRBV2 and TRBJ2-5, with D tentatively TRBD2 (7 bases). This receptor was obtained from a female donor with multiple sclerosis, enrolled in a pregnancy study. The CDR3 region is CASSGRGGHLQETQYF. In nucleotides, the CDR3 is TGTGCCAGCAGTGGGCGCGGGGGACACCTCCAAGAGACCCAGTACTTC.